This T cell receptor (beta chain) was observed in a study of shared clonotypes between healthy human individuals. Overall study context: Each donor had three CD4 naive, three CD4 memory, two CD8 naive and one CD8 memory plate.

Notes on this clone: Within the sample, other DNA sequences also encode this same CDR3.

Every subset had its genomic DNA shared out evenly among several immunoSEQ plates. In the original analysis: Junction-only sequences without quality scores were provided by ImmunoSEQ, so filtering was different. Method: immunoSEQ multiplex PCR; TCRdb's copy keeps in-frame clones and lacks some. V, J and clone size reflect that table, while D and trimming were determined from the DNA. The table shows 2 million to 3 million clones, with 80% to 95% occurring only once. The germline V and J ends were trimmed by 4 bases and 2 bases, with 4 bases remaining between them. CDR1 is SGHRS, CDR2 YFSETQ, per germline. The CDR3 extends over 11 amino acids.

The J gene is TRBJ2-7, the V gene TRBV5-1; D is unclear. This TCR was recovered from a man younger than 30 in good health. Some clones in this sample may be carry-over from other donors' samples. Sequencing was performed on naive CD4+ T cells from PBMCs. Regarding subset: CD45RA+ positively selected. In DNA form, the CDR3 reads TGCGCCAGCAGCACCGCCTACGAGCAGTACTTC. It codes for CASSTAYEQYF.